This T cell receptor (beta chain) was identified in a study of cytomegalovirus exposure and HLA in healthy donors. As for the study in general: The study's early data release held about 85 million unique TCRs from HLA-typed donors. Broader study findings: Reported results showed that the classifier diagnosed cytomegalovirus status with high specificity and sensitivity.

Donors counted as nominally healthy when sampled, yet unrecorded immune exposures were likely. Regarding this clone: Its antigen is as yet unknown.

V lost 0 bases, J lost 3 bases, and 9 bases lay in between. The CDR3 loop spans 15 amino acids. Germline V gene data show CDR1 as KGHSH and CDR2 as LQKENI. Primers for the PCR totalled 60 Vbeta and 13 Jbeta. Authors' analysis steps: Approximately 87 million unique TCR beta chains, roughly 12 million shared, were counted in a later analysis. Only in-frame clones appear in the TCRdb table, and some are missing; sequencing was by immunoSEQ multiplex PCR. V and J calls and clone size are copied from that table; D and trimming were computed from the DNA. Among under 200,000 clones listed, approximately 84% were seen once.

This chain links TRBV18 with TRBJ2-1; D is possibly TRBD1 (5 bases). The TCR comes from a woman aged 35 to 49 in good health and CMV-seropositive. Sequencing was carried out using PBMCs. The CDR3: CASSPPKGYYNEQFF. In DNA, the CDR3 is TGTGCCAGCTCACCACCGAAGGGGTACTACAATGAGCAGTTCTTC.